The rows below give T cell receptor beta chains drawn from one sample of a study of blood T cell repertoires in COVID-19. Assay: immunoSEQ multiplex PCR; the TCRdb copy retains only in-frame clones and omits some. The table records 200,000 to 250,000 clones, approximately 80% of them present only once. The sequenced material came from peripheral blood. The source of these receptors is a woman aged 18-29 years with acute or convalescent COVID-19. Each CDR3 is given without its conserved first and last residue.

TRBJ1-1	TRBV28	ASSLQVRAF
TRBJ2-1	TRBV9	ASSPRSKTSAVSLNEQF
TRBJ1-1	TRBV19	ASRLEGQGAF
TRBJ2-2	TRBV12-5	ASGSQGELASKGSGELF
TRBJ2-1	TRBV3-1/TRBV3-2	ASSQVWGGPPRYNEQF
TRBJ1-2	TRBV19	ASSIQGQSYGYT
TRBJ2-2	TRBV5-1	ASSSLAGNTGELF
TRBJ1-1	TRBV6-5	ASSSRGGTEAF
TRBJ2-2	TRBV3-1/TRBV3-2	ASSPPSGSGGELF
TRBJ2-7	TRBV6-5	ASSYPGLAGSYEQY
TRBJ1-4	TRBV7-9	ASSLDRAVDYEKLF
TRBJ2-7	TRBV27	ASSLSSLAGGDEQY
TRBJ2-1	TRBV2	ASSALRGSNEQF
TRBJ2-3	TRBV6-5	ASSYSGTGQYTQY
TRBJ2-3	TRBV27	ASSPRLAEGTDTQY
TRBJ2-7	TRBV28	ATQGYEQY
TRBJ1-1	TRBV11-1	ASSRTENTEAF